The text below deals with one T cell receptor beta chain. Its matching antigen is unknown. The study ran its PCR with 60 Vbeta and 13 Jbeta primers. Sequencing used immunoSEQ multiplex PCR; TCRdb keeps in-frame clones, though not all of them. The sample holds approximately 85,000 clones, 62% seen once. This specimen belongs to a study of cytomegalovirus exposure and HLA in healthy donors. At the level of the study: Roughly 86 million unique TCRs from HLA-typed donors made up an early data release. Study-level findings and limits: The authors later linked a missense DCLRE1C variant to TCR beta V- and J-gene trimming. Despite most TCR sequences being rare, some public TCRs occurred in many donors.

Every donor was a healthy person donating bone marrow. The germline CDR1 and CDR2 sequences are LNHDA and SQIVND (reference sequence). The CDR3 length is 12 residues. V was trimmed by 11 bases and J by 1 base, leaving 8 bases between them. The source of this sequence is a woman aged 25 to 45 in good health and CMV-seropositive. The sample consisted of PBMCs. The genes are TRBV19 and TRBJ1-4; D remains unclear. CDR3 in amino acids: CASTLTNEKLFF. CDR3 bases: TGTGCCTCTACGTTAACTAATGAAAAACTGTTTTTT.